These T cell receptor beta chains were read from a single sample in a study of beta chain features in type 1 diabetes. The protocol was immunoSEQ multiplex PCR, while the TCRdb copy is restricted to in-frame clones and leaves out a portion. The sample consists of around 280,000 clones, 15% of them appearing once. Sequencing was performed on naive CD4+ T cells from blood. The receptors originated from a man between 18 and 35 years old with type 1 diabetes. Each CDR3 is given with its conserved first and last residue. Fields, in order: V gene, clone size, J gene, D gene, CDR3 protein, CDR3 DNA. The D gene is left open where the match is weak. Where a row states a size, it is once, few, many or the class of an expanded clone; other rows omit it.

>TRBV9|NA|TRBJ2-5|NA
CASSVGGYGNQETQYF
TGTGCCAGCAGCGTAGGTGGATACGGGAATCAAGAGACCCAGTACTTC
>TRBV2|few|TRBJ1-1|TRBD1
CASRDRAVNTEAFF
TGTGCCAGCAGAGACAGGGCGGTGAACACTGAAGCTTTCTTT
>TRBV7-2|NA|TRBJ1-1|NA
CASSLTGTTEAFF
TGTGCCAGCAGCCTAACAGGGACCACTGAAGCTTTCTTT
>TRBV18|few|TRBJ1-5|NA
CASSPAFEAQPQHF
TGTGCCAGCTCACCAGCCTTTGAGGCTCAGCCCCAGCATTTT
>TRBV6-5|few|TRBJ2-6|NA
CASSSKGAGANVLTF
TGTGCCAGCAGTTCCAAGGGGGCTGGGGCCAACGTCCTGACTTTC
>TRBV18|NA|TRBJ2-7|TRBD1
CASSPLGTGGFYEQYF
TGTGCCAGCTCACCACTGGGGACAGGGGGTTTCTACGAGCAGTACTTC
>TRBV30|NA|TRBJ1-6|NA
CAWRDFETYNSPLHF
TGTGCCTGGAGGGACTTCGAGACATATAATTCACCCCTCCACTTT
>TRBV28|few|TRBJ2-7|NA
CASTQAGTPFYEQYF
TGTGCCAGCACACAGGCCGGGACACCCTTTTACGAGCAGTACTTC
>TRBV6-5|NA|TRBJ2-5|TRBD2
CASMRVAGEGETQYF
TGTGCCAGCATGAGAGTAGCGGGAGAGGGGGAGACCCAGTACTTC
>TRBV5-1|NA|TRBJ1-1|NA
CASSLVQGTEAFF
TGCGCCAGCAGCTTGGTGCAGGGCACTGAAGCTTTCTTT
>TRBV7-9|few|TRBJ2-3|NA
CASSFTITDTQYF
TGTGCCAGCAGCTTCACTATCACAGATACGCAGTATTTT
>TRBV2|NA|TRBJ2-7|NA
CASRADGTYEQYF
TGTGCCAGCAGGGCGGACGGGACCTACGAGCAGTACTTC
>TRBV2|NA|TRBJ2-1|TRBD1
CASRQDRGSYNEQFF
TGTGCCAGCAGGCAAGACAGGGGTTCCTACAATGAGCAGTTCTTC
>TRBV6-6|NA|TRBJ2-1|TRBD2
CASRWTSGRAPEQFF
TGTGCCAGCAGATGGACTAGCGGGAGGGCCCCTGAGCAGTTCTTC